This TCR beta chain was sequenced for a study of control samples from healthy donors and cancer patients. TCRdb's copy holds only in-frame clones and misses some; the assay was immunoSEQ multiplex PCR. Of about 100,000 clones listed, roughly 93% are singletons. The count of this clone is one. CDR3 length equals 15 residues. V was trimmed by 5 bases and J by 0 bases, leaving 12 bases between them. CDR1 and CDR2 from the germline V gene are MGHDK and SYGVNS. The sequence was obtained from a man between 18 and 35 years old in good health. Input material: blood. The chain joins TRBV25-1 to TRBJ2-3; the D gene is possibly TRBD1 (5 bases). CDR3 nucleotides: TGTGCCAGCAGTACAACAGGCGGAAGCACAGATACGCAGTATTTT. It encodes CASSTTGGSTDTQYF.